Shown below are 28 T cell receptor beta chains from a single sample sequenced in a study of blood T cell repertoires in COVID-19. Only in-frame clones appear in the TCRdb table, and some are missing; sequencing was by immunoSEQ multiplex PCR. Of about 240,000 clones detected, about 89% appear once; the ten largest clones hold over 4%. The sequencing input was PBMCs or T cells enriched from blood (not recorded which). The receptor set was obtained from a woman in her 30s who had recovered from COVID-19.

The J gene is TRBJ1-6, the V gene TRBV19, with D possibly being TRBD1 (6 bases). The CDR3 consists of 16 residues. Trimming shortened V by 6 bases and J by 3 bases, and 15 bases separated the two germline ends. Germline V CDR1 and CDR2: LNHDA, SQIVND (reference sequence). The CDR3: CASRPSGGHYNSPLHF. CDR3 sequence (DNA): TGTGCCAGTAGACCCAGCGGGGGCCACTATAATTCACCCCTCCACTTT.

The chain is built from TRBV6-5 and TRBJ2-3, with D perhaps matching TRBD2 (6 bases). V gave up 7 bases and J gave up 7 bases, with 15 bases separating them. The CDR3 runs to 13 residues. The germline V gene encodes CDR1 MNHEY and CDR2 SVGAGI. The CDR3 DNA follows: TGTGCCAGCATCTCGGGGCGGGGACATACGCAGTATTTT. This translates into CASISGRGHTQYF.

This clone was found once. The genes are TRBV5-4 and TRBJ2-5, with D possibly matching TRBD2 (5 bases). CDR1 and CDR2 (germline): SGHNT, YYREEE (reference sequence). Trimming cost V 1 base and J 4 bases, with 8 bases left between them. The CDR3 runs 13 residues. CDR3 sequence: CASSLPSGETQYF. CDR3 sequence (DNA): TGTGCCAGCAGCTTGCCCAGCGGAGAGACCCAGTACTTC.

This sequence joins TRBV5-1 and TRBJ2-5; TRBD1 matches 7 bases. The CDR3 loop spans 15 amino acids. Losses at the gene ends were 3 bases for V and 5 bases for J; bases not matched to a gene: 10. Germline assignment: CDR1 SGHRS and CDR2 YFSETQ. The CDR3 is CASSSGTVNPETQYF. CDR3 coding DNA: TGCGCCAGCAGCTCCGGGACAGTCAACCCGGAGACCCAGTACTTC.

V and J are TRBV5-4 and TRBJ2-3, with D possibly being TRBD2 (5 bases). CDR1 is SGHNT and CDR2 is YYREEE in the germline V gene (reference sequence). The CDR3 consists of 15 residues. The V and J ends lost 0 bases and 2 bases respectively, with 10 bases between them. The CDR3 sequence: CASSLERHYTDTQYF. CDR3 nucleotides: TGTGCCAGCAGCTTGGAGCGGCATTACACAGATACGCAGTATTTT.

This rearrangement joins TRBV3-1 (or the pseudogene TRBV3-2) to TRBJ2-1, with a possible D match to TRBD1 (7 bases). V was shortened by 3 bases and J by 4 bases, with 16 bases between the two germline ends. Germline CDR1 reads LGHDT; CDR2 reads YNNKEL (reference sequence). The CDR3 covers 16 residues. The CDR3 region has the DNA TGTGCCAGCAGCCACAGGGGGGCAGGGCAATACAATGAGCAGTTCTTC. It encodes CASSHRGAGQYNEQFF.

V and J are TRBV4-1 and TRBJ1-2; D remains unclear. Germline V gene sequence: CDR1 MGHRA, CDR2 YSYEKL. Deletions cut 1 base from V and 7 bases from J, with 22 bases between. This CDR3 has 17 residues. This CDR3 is CASSQVRETDLGSGYTF. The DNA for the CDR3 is TGCGCCAGCAGCCAAGTCCGGGAAACGGACCTGGGGAGTGGCTACACCTTC.

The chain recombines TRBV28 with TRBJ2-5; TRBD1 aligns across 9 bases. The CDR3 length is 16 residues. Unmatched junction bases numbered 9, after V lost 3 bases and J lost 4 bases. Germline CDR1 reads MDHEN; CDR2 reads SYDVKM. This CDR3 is CASSLVGTGWAETQYF. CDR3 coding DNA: TGTGCCAGCAGTTTGGTGGGGACAGGGTGGGCAGAGACCCAGTACTTC. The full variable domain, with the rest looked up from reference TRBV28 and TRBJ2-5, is DVKVTQSSRYLVKRTGEKVFLECVQDMDHENMFWYRQDPGLGLRLIYFSYDVKMKEKGDIPEGYSVSREKKERFSLILESASTNQTSMYLCASSLVGTGWAETQYFGPGTRLLVL.

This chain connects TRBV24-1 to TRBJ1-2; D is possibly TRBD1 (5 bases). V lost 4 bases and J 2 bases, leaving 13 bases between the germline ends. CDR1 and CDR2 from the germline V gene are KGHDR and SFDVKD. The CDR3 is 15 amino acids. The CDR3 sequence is CATSDPDTKNYGYTF. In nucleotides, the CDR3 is TGTGCCACCAGTGACCCGGACACAAAAAACTATGGCTACACCTTC.

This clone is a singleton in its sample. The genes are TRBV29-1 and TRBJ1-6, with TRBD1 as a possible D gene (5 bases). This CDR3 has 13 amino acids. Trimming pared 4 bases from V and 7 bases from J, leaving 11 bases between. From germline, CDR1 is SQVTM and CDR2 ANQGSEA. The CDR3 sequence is CSVADDRNSPLHF. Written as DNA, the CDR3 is TGCAGCGTTGCCGACGACAGAAATTCACCCCTCCACTTT.

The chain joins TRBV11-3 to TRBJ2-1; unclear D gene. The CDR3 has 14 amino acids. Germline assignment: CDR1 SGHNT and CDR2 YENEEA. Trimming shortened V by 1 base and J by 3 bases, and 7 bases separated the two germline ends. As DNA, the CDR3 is TGTGCCAGCAGCTTAGTTGGCAGCTACAATGAGCAGTTCTTC. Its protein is CASSLVGSYNEQFF.

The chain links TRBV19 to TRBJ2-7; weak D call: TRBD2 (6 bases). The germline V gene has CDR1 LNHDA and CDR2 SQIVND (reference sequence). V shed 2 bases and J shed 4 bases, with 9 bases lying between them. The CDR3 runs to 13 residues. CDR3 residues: CASSISAGYEQYF. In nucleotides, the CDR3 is TGTGCCAGTAGTATATCGGCGGGGTACGAGCAGTACTTC.

CDR3 sequence (DNA): TGTGCCAGCAGCTCTACCGCGGGGGACATTAATCAGCCCCAGCATTTT. The encoded protein is CASSSTAGDINQPQHF. The chain joins TRBV7-8 to TRBJ1-5; D might be TRBD1 (6 bases). V dropped 4 bases and J dropped 4 bases, with 17 bases sitting between them. This CDR3 has 16 residues. Germline loops: CDR1 SGHVS, CDR2 FQNEAQ. Full variable domain (missing parts from reference TRBV7-8 and TRBJ1-5): GAGVSQSPRYKVAKRGQDVALRCDPISGHVSLFWYQQALGQGPEFLTYFQNEAQLDKSGLPSDRFFAERPEGSVSTLKIQRTQQEDSAVYLCASSSTAGDINQPQHFGDGTRLSIL.

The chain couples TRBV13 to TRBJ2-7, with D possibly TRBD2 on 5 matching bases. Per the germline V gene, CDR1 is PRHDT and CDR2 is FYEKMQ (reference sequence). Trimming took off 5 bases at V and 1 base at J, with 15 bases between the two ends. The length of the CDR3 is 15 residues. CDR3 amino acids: CASSPRGSWSYEQYF. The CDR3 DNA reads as TGTGCCAGCAGCCCCCGGGGTAGTTGGTCCTACGAGCAGTACTTC.

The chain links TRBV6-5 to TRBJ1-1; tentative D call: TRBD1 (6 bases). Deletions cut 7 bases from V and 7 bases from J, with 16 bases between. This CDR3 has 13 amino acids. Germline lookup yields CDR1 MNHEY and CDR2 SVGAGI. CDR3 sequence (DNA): TGTGCCAGCATTGCCGACAGGATCGGTGAAGCTTTCTTT. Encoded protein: CASIADRIGEAFF.

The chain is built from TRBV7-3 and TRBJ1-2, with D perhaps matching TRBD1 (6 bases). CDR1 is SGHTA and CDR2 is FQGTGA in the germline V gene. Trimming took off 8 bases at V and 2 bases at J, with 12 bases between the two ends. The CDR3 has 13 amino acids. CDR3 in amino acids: CASSGGPNYGYTF. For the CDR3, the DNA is TGTGCCAGCTCGGGGGGCCCAAACTATGGCTACACCTTC.

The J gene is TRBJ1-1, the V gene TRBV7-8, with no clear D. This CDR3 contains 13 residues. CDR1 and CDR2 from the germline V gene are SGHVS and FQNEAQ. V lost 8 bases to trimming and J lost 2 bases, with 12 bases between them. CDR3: CASLEQHNTEAFF. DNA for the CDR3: TGTGCCAGCCTCGAACAGCACAACACTGAAGCTTTCTTT.

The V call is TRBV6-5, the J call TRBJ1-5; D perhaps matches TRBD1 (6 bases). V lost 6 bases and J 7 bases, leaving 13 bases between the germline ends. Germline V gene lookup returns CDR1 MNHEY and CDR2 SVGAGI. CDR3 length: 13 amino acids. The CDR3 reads CASRSQGSQPQHF. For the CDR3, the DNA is TGTGCCAGCAGATCACAGGGTAGCCAGCCCCAGCATTTT.

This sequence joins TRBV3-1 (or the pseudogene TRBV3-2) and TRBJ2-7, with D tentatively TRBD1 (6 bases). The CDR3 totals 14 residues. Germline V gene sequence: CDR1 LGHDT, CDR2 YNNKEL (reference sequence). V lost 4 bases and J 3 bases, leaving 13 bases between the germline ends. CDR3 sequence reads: CASSPPGRGYEQYF. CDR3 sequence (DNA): TGTGCCAGCAGCCCCCCGGGCAGGGGCTACGAGCAGTACTTC.

Here the CDR3 DNA reads TGTGCCAGCAGTCCGCAAGGGACTTTCACAGATACGCAGTATTTT. This translates into CASSPQGTFTDTQYF. This chain links TRBV28 with TRBJ2-3; D perhaps matches TRBD2 (6 bases). Germline V CDR1 and CDR2: MDHEN, SYDVKM. This CDR3 spans 15 amino acids. The V and J ends lost 5 bases and 2 bases respectively, with 14 bases between them.

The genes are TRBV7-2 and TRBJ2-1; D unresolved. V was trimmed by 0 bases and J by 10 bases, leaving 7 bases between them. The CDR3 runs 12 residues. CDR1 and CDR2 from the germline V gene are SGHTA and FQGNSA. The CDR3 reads CASSLAQYEQFF. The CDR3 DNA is TGTGCCAGCAGCTTAGCCCAGTACGAGCAGTTCTTC.

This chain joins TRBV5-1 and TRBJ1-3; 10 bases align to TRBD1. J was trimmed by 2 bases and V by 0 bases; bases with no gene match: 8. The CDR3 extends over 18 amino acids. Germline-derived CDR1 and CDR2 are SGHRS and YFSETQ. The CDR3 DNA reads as TGCGCCAGCAGCTTGGGGCCACCCGGGACAGGGGCTGGAAACACCATATATTTT. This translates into CASSLGPPGTGAGNTIYF.

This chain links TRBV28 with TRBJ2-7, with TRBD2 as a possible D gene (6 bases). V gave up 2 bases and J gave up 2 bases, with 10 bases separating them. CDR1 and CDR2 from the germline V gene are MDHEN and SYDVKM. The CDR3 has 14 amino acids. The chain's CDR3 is CASSLKGGAYEQYF. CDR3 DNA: TGTGCCAGCAGTTTAAAGGGCGGGGCCTACGAGCAGTACTTC.

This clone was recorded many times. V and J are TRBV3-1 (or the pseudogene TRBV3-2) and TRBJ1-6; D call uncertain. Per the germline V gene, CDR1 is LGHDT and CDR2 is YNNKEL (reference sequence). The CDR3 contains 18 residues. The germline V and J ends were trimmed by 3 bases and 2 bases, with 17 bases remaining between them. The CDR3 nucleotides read TGTGCCAGCAGCCACGCCCCCCTACTAGGCGCCTATAATTCACCCCTCCACTTT. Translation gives CASSHAPLLGAYNSPLHF.

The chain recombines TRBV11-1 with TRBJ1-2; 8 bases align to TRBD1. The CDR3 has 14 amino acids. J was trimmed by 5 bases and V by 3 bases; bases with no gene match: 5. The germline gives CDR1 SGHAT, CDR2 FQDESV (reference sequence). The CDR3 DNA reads TGTGCCAGCAGCTTCGGACAGGGAAATTATGGCTACACCTTC. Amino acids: CASSFGQGNYGYTF.

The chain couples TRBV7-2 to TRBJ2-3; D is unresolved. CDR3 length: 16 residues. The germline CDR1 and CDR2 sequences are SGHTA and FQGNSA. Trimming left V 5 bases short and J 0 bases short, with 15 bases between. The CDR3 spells CASSHRSPSSTDTQYF. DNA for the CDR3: TGTGCCAGCAGCCATAGAAGCCCTTCTAGCACAGATACGCAGTATTTT. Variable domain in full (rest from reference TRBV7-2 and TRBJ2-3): GAGVSQSPSNKVTEKGKDVELRCDPISGHTALYWYRQSLGQGLEFLIYFQGNSAPDKSGLPSDRFSAERTGGSVSTLTIQRTQQEDSAVYLCASSHRSPSSTDTQYFGPGTRLTVL.

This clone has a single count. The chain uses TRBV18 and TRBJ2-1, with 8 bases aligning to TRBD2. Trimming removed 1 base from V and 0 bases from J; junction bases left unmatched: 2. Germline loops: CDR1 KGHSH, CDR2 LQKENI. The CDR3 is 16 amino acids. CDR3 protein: CASSPQTSGSYNEQFF. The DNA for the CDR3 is TGTGCCAGCTCACCACAAACTAGCGGCTCCTACAATGAGCAGTTCTTC. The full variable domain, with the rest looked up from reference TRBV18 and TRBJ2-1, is NAGVMQNPRHLVRRRGQEARLRCSPMKGHSHVYWYRQLPEEGLKFMVYLQKENIIDESGMPKERFSAEFPKEGPSILRIQQVVRGDSAAYFCASSPQTSGSYNEQFFGPGTRLTVL.

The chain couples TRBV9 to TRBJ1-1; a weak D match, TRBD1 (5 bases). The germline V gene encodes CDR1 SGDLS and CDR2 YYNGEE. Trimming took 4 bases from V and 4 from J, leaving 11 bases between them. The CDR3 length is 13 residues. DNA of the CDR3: TGTGCCAGCAGCCCGCAGGGTGCCACTGAAGCTTTCTTT. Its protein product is CASSPQGATEAFF.